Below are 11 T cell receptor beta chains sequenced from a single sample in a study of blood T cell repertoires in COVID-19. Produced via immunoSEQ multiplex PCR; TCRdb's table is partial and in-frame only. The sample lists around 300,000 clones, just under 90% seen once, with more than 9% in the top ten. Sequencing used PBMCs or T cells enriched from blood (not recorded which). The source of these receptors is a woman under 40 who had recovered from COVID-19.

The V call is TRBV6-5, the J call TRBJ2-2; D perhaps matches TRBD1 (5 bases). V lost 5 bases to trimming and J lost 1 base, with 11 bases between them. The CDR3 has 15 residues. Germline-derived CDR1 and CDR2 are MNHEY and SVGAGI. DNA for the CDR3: TGTGCCAGCAGTCACACGGACAAGAACACCGGGGAGCTGTTTTTT. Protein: CASSHTDKNTGELFF.

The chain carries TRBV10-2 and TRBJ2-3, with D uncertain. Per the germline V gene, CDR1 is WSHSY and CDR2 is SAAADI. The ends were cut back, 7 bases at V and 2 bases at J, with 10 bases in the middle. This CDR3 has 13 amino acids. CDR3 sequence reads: CASMDDTTDTQYF. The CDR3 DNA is TGCGCCAGCATGGATGACACCACAGATACGCAGTATTTT.

The CDR3 reads CASGGLLQETQYF. The CDR3 nucleotides read TGTGCCAGCGGAGGGCTACTACAAGAGACCCAGTACTTC. The chain combines TRBV7-3 with TRBJ2-5, with a possible D match to TRBD2 (6 bases). There are 13 residues in the CDR3. The V gene lost 8 bases and the J gene lost 2 bases, with 12 bases spanning the gap. Per the germline V gene, CDR1 is SGHTA and CDR2 is FQGTGA.

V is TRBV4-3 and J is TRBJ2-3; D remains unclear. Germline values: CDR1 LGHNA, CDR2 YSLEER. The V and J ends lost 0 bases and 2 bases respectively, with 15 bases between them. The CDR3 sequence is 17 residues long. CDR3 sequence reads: CASSQDLPPSSTDTQYF. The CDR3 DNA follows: TGCGCCAGCAGCCAAGATCTCCCCCCCAGTTCCACAGATACGCAGTATTTT.

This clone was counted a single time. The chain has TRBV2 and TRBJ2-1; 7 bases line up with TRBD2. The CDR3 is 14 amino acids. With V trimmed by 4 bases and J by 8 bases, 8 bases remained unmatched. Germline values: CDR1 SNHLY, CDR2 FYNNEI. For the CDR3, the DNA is TGTGCCAGCAGTGGAAGCGGGACGGGGGATGAGCAGTTCTTC. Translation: CASSGSGTGDEQFF.

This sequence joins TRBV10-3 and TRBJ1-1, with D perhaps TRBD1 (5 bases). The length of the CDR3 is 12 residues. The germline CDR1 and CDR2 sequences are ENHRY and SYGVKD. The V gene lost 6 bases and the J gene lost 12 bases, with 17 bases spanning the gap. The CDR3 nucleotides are TGTGCCATCAGCGAGAATTGGGGGGGGACTTTCTTT. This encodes CAISENWGGTFF.

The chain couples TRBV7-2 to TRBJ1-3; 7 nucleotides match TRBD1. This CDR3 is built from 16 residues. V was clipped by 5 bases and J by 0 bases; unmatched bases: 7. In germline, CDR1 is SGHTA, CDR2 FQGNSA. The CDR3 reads CASSQDHRGSGNTIYF. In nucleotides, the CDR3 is TGTGCCAGCAGCCAAGACCACAGGGGCTCTGGAAACACCATATATTTT.

The CDR3 sequence is CASSLEQSQETQYF. The CDR3 DNA reads as TGCGCCAGCAGCTTGGAACAGTCCCAAGAGACCCAGTACTTC. This chain links TRBV5-1 with TRBJ2-5; no definite D call. Germline CDR1 and CDR2: SGHRS and YFSETQ. This CDR3 is built from 14 residues. Deletions cut 0 bases from V and 1 base from J, with 7 bases between. The full variable domain, rest sourced from reference TRBV5-1 and TRBJ2-5, is KAGVTQTPRYLIKTRGQQVTLSCSPISGHRSVSWYQQTPGQGLQFLFEYFSETQRNKGNFPGRFSGRQFSNSRSEMNVSTLELGDSALYLCASSLEQSQETQYFGPGTRLLVL.

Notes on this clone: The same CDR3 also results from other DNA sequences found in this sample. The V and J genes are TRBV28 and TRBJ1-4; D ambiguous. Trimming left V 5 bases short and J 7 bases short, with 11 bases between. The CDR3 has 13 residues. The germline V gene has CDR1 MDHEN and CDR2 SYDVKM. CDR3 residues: CASSPGGREKLFF. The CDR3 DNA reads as TGTGCCAGCAGTCCCGGCGGGCGTGAAAAACTGTTTTTT.

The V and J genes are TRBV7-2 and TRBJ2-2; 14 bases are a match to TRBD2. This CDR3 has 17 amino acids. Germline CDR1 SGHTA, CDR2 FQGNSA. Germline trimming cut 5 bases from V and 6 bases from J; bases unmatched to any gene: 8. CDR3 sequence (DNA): TGTGCCAGCAGCCTGACTAGCGGGAGGGCTCGGGCCGGGGAGCTGTTTTTT. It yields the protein CASSLTSGRARAGELFF. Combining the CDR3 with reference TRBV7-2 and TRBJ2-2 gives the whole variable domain GAGVSQSPSNKVTEKGKDVELRCDPISGHTALYWYRQSLGQGLEFLIYFQGNSAPDKSGLPSDRFSAERTGGSVSTLTIQRTQQEDSAVYLCASSLTSGRARAGELFFGEGSRLTVL.

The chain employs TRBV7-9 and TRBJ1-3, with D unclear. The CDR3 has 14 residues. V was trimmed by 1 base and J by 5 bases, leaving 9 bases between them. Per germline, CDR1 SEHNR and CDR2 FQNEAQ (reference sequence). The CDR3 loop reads CASSLGSERNTIYF. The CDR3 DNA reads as TGTGCCAGCAGCTTAGGGTCAGAAAGAAACACCATATATTTT.